This TCR beta chain comes out of a study of OX40 agonist ivuxolimab in advanced cancers. The CDR3 sequence is 15 residues long. With V trimmed by 2 bases and J by 1 base, 2 bases remained unmatched. Germline V lookup: CDR1 SEHNR, CDR2 FQNEAQ (reference sequence). Clones were sequenced by immunoSEQ multiplex PCR, and TCRdb holds only the in-frame ones, with some missing. The sample records 90,000 to 100,000 clones, approximately 90% being singletons. The chain couples TRBV7-9 to TRBJ1-1, with 9 bases aligning to TRBD1. This receptor was taken from an adult with an advanced solid tumor such as melanoma, head and neck, liver or kidney cancer. This specimen consisted of CD4+ or CD8+ T cells sorted from blood, obtained in a trial of the OX40 agonist ivuxolimab. CDR3 region: CASSLTGGWNTEAFF. The CDR3 DNA reads as TGTGCCAGCAGCTTAACAGGGGGCTGGAACACTGAAGCTTTCTTT.